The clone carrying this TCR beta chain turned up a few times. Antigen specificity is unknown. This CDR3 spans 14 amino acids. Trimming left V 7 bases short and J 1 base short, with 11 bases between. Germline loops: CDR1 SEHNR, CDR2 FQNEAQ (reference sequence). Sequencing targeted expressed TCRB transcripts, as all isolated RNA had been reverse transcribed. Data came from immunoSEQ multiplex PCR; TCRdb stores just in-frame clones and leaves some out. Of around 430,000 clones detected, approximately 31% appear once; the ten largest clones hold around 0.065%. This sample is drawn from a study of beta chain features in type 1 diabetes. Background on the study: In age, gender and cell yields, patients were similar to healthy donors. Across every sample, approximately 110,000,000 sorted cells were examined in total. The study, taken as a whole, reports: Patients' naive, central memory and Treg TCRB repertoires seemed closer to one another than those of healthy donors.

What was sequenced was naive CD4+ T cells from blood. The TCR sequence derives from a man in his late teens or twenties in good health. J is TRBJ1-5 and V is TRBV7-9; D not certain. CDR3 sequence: CASTGFGSNQPQHF. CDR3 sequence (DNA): TGTGCCAGCACGGGGTTTGGAAGCAATCAGCCCCAGCATTTT.